The 5 T cell receptor beta chains below were found in one sample sequenced in a study of blood T cell repertoires in COVID-19. TCRdb's table, derived via immunoSEQ multiplex PCR, lists solely in-frame clones and lacks some. Here the sample spans hundreds of thousands of clones, about 88% being singletons. The sample comprised peripheral blood. Receptor source: a man aged 40-55 years with acute or convalescent COVID-19.

This clone was counted only a few times. The gene calls are TRBV4-2 and TRBJ2-7, with D possibly being TRBD1 (6 bases). V dropped 1 base and J dropped 3 bases, with 10 bases sitting between them. Germline V gives CDR1 LGHNA, CDR2 YNFKEQ. CDR3 size: 14 residues. In DNA, the CDR3 is TGTGCCAGCAGCCAAGCGGGACAAGACTACGAGCAGTACTTC. It specifies CASSQAGQDYEQYF.

The chain is built from TRBV5-1 and TRBJ2-5; 7 bases are a match to TRBD1. Looked up from germline, CDR1 is SGHRS and CDR2 is YFSETQ. The V gene end was trimmed by 4 bases and the J gene end by 2 bases; junction bases not matched to a gene: 2. The CDR3 has 13 residues. CDR3 sequence: CASSRQGQETQYF. The DNA of the CDR3 is TGCGCCAGCAGCCGACAGGGACAAGAGACCCAGTACTTC.

The table lists this clone with a count of one. This CDR3 reads CASSLAGGQLNEQFF. CDR3 nucleotides: TGTGCCAGCAGCCTAGCGGGGGGGCAATTGAATGAGCAGTTCTTC. This chain connects TRBV5-4 to TRBJ2-1; 12 bases fit TRBD2. The CDR3 contains 15 residues. V was pared by 4 bases and J by 7 bases, with 6 bases of the junction left unmatched. Looked up from germline, CDR1 is SGHNT and CDR2 is YYREEE (reference sequence).

The rearrangement joins TRBV18 to TRBJ2-1; TRBD2 matches 8 bases. V gave up 2 bases and J gave up 7 bases; unmatched junction bases: 7. CDR1 KGHSH and CDR2 LQKENI come from the germline V gene. CDR3 length equals 15 residues. CDR3 nucleotide sequence: TGTGCCAGCTCACCAAACAGCGGGGGCCGGAATGAGCAGTTCTTC. This encodes CASSPNSGGRNEQFF. Combining the CDR3 with reference TRBV18 and TRBJ2-1 gives the whole variable domain NAGVMQNPRHLVRRRGQEARLRCSPMKGHSHVYWYRQLPEEGLKFMVYLQKENIIDESGMPKERFSAEFPKEGPSILRIQQVVRGDSAAYFCASSPNSGGRNEQFFGPGTRLTVL.

This clone was detected a few times. V is TRBV5-6 and J is TRBJ2-7, with D possibly matching TRBD2 (7 bases). The CDR3 totals 14 residues. Germline V gene data show CDR1 as SGHDT and CDR2 as YYEEEE. Trimming cost V 1 base and J 3 bases, with 11 bases left between them. The CDR3 DNA sequence: TGTGCCAGCAGCTTGCGGGGGGCGAACTACGAGCAGTACTTC. Protein product: CASSLRGANYEQYF.